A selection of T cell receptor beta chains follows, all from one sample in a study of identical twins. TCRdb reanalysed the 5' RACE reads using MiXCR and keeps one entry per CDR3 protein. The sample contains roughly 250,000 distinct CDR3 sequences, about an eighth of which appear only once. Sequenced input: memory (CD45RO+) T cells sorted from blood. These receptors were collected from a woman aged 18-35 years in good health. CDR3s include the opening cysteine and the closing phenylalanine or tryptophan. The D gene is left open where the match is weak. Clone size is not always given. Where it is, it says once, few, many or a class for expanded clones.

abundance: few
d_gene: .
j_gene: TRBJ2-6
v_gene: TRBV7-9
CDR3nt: TGTGCCAGCATTGACAGGTCCTCTGGGGCCAACGTCCTGACTTTC
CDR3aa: CASIDRSSGANVLTF

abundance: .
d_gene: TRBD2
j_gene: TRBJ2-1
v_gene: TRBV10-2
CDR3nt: TGCGCCAGCGGCGGGGGGGCTTACAATGAGCAGTTCTTC
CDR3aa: CASGGGAYNEQFF

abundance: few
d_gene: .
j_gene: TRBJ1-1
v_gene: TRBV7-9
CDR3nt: TGTGCCAGCAGCTTAAGGGCGGGAGGGGCTTTCTTT
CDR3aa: CASSLRAGGAFF

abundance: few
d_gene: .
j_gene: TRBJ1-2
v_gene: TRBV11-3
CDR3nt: TGTGCCAGCAGCTTAGAAGGGGCCGCGCACTATGGCTACACCTTC
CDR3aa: CASSLEGAAHYGYTF

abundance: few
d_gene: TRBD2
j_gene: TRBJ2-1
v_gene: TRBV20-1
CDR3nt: TGCAGTGCTAGAGGACTAGCTAGCGACAATGAGCAGTTCTTC
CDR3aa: CSARGLASDNEQFF

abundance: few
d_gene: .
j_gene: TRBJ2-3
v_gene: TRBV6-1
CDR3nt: TGTGCCACCCAAGAACCGGGACTGATAAAGGATACGCAGTATTTT
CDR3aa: CATQEPGLIKDTQYF

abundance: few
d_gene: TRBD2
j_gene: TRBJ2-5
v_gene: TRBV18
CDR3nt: TGTGCCAGCTCACCACCGGGCGGGAGGGCCCAAGAGACCCAGTACTTC
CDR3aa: CASSPPGGRAQETQYF

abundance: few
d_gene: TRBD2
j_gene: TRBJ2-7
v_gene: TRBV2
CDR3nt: TGTGCCAGCAGGAGGACTAGCGGGGGGTTCGAGCAGTACTTC
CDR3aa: CASRRTSGGFEQYF

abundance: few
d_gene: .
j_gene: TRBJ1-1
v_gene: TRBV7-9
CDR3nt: TGTGCCAGCAGCTTATGGGGGGACACTGAAGCTTTCTTT
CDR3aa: CASSLWGDTEAFF

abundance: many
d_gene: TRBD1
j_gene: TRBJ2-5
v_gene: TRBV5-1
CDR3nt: TGCGCCAGCAGCTTGGCCGGGACAGTACAAGAGACCCAGTACTTC
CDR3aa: CASSLAGTVQETQYF

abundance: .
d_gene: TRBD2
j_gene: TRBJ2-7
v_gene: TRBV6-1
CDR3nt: TGTGCCAGCAGCCGAATAACTAGCGGGAGGGCCCACGAGCAGTACTTC
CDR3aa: CASSRITSGRAHEQYF

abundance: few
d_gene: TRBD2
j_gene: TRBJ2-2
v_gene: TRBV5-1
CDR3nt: TGCGCCAGCAGGACTAAAAGTCGCGGGGGGCCGGAGAACACCGGGGAGCTGTTTTTT
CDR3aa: CASRTKSRGGPENTGELFF

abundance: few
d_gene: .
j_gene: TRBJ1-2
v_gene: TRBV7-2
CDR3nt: TGTGCCAGCAGCTTAGAACAGGGCGGGTATGGCTACACCTTC
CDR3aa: CASSLEQGGYGYTF

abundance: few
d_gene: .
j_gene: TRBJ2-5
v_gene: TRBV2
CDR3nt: TGTGCCAGCCGTATCCTAGGGGAGACCCAGTACTTC
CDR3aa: CASRILGETQYF

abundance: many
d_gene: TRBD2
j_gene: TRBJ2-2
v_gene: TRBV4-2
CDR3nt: TGTGCCAGCAGCCAAGACAGCAGCGGGGGGGCCGGGGAGCTGTTTTTT
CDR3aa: CASSQDSSGGAGELFF

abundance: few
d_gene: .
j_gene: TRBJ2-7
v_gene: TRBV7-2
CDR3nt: TGTGCCAGCAGCCCCCCCTGGGGCTACGAGCAGTACTTC
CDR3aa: CASSPPWGYEQYF

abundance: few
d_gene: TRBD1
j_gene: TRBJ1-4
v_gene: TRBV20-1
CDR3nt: TGCAGTGCTCCCTCCGGCAGGGGGTTCGGTAATGAAAAACTGTTTTTT
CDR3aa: CSAPSGRGFGNEKLFF

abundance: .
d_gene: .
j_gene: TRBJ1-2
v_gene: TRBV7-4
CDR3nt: TGTGCCAGCAGTCAAAACGGGACTAACTATGGCTACACCTTC
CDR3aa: CASSQNGTNYGYTF

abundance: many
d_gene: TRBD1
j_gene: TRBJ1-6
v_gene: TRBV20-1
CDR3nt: TGCAGTGTCAATCGGGGGGACAGGGACTCTTCGCCCCTCCACTTT
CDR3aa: CSVNRGDRDSSPLHF

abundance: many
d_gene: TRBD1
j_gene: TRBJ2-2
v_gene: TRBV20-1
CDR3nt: TGCAGTGCGAAGAGGGGGCAACCCACCGGGGAGCTGTTTTTT
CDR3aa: CSAKRGQPTGELFF

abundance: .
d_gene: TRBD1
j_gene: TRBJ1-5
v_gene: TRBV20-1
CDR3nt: TGCAGTGCTAGGAGAACAGGGGGCAATCAGCCCCAGCATTTT
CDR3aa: CSARRTGGNQPQHF

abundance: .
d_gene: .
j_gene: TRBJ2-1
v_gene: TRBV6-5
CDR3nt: TGTGCCAGCAGTTTTCAGGGGCTTCCGCAGTTCTTC
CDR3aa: CASSFQGLPQFF

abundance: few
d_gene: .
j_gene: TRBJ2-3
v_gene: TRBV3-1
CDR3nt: TGTGCCAGCAGCCAAGATTGGACTTCTCACGATACGCAGTATTTT
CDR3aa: CASSQDWTSHDTQYF

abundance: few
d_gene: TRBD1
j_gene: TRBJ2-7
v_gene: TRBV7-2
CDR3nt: TGTGCCAGCAGCTGGGGACAGACCTACGAGCAGTACTTC
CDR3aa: CASSWGQTYEQYF

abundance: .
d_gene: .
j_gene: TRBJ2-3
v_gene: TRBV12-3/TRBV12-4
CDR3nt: TGTGCCAGCAGTTCAACGGGAGCTCCAGATACGCAGTATTTT
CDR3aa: CASSSTGAPDTQYF

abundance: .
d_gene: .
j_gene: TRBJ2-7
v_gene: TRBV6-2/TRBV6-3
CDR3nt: TGTGCCAGCAGTTACTTCGCGGGGAACGAGCAGTACTTC
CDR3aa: CASSYFAGNEQYF

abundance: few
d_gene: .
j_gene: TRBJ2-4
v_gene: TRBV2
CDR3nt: TGTGCCAGCAGGACAACAGGGGGGGAAAACATTCAGTACTTC
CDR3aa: CASRTTGGENIQYF

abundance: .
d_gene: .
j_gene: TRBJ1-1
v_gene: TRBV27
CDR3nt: TGTGCCAGCAGTTCTAAGTGGGGGCCTAACACTGAAGCTTTCTTT
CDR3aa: CASSSKWGPNTEAFF

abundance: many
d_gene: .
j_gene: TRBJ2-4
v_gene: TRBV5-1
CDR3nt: TGCGCCAGCAGCCTCGGGACGCCAAAAAACATTCAGTACTTC
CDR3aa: CASSLGTPKNIQYF

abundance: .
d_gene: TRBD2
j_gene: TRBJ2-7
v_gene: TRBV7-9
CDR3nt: TGTGCCAGCAGCTTAGCTCTAGCGGGAGCCCATCCCGAGCAGTACTTC
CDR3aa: CASSLALAGAHPEQYF

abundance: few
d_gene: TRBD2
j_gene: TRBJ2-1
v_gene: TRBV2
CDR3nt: TGTGCCAGCAGTTATAGCGGGGGGAGCTCCTACAATGAGCAGTTCTTC
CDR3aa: CASSYSGGSSYNEQFF

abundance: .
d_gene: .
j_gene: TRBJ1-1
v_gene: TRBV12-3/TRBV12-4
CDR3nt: TGTGCCAGCAGTAACCGGGACCTCAACACTGAAGCTTTCTTT
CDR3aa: CASSNRDLNTEAFF

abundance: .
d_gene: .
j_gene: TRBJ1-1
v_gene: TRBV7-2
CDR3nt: TGTGCCAGCAGCCCGTTTACAGGGAGCTCCACTGAAGCTTTCTTT
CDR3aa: CASSPFTGSSTEAFF

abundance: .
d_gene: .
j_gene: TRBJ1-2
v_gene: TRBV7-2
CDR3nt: TGTGCCAGCAGCCCCACCCCTAAAGGGGGCTACACCTTC
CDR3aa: CASSPTPKGGYTF

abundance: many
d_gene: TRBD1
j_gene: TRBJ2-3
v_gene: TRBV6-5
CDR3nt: TGTGCCAGCAGTTACCTCTTGGGACAGGGCAAAGATACGCAGTATTTT
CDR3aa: CASSYLLGQGKDTQYF

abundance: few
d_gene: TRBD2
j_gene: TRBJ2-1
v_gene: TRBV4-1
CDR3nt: TGCGCCAGCAGCCAATTACCGGGACTAGCGGGAGGCGCCTACAATGAGCAGTTCTTC
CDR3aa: CASSQLPGLAGGAYNEQFF

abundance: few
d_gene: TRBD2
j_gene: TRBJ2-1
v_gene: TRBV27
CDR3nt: TGTGCCAGCACCCCGGTACCCAGCGGGAGGGCCGCTGAGCAGTTCTTC
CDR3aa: CASTPVPSGRAAEQFF

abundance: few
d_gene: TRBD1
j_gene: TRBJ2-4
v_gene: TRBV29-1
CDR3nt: TGCAGCGCCCGGCGGCGTGACAGGGGGATGGGAAAAAACATTCAGTACTTC
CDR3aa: CSARRRDRGMGKNIQYF

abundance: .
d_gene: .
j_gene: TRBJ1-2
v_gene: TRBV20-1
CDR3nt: TGCAGTGCTAGTGTCGACATCGGCTATGGCTACACCTTC
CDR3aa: CSASVDIGYGYTF

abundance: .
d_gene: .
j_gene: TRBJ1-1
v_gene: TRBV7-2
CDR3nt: TGTGCCAGCAGCTTAGTAACGAGGGGTGAAGCTTTCTTT
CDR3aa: CASSLVTRGEAFF

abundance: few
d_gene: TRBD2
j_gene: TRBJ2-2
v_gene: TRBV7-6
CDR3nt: TGTGCCAGCAGCTTCCCAGCGGGGGGGCCGAATTCTAGGGAGGAGCTGTTTTTT
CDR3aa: CASSFPAGGPNSREELFF

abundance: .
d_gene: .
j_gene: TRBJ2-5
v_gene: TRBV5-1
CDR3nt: TGCGCCAGCCGTGGGGCAGGGAGAGAGACCCAGTACTTC
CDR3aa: CASRGAGRETQYF

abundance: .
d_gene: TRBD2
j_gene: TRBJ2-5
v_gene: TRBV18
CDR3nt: TGTGCCAGCTCACCACAAGCGGGAGGCAAAGAGACCCAGTACTTC
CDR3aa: CASSPQAGGKETQYF

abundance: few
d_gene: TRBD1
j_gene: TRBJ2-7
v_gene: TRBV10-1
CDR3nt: TGCGCCAGCAGCGCGGGACAGGGAAAGTACGAGCAGTACTTC
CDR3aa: CASSAGQGKYEQYF

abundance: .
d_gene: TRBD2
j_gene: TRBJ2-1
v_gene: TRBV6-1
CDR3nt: TGTGCCAGCACTAGCGGAGGAGGGATCTCCTACAATGAGCAGTTCTTC
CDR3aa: CASTSGGGISYNEQFF

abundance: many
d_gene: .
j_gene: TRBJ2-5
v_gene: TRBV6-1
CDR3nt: TGTGCCAGCAGAAAGGGACATGGAGAGACCCAGTACTTC
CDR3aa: CASRKGHGETQYF

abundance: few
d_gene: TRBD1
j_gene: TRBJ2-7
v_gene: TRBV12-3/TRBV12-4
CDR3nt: TGTGCCAGCAGCACGGGACAGGGGGTCTACGAGCAGTACTTC
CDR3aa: CASSTGQGVYEQYF

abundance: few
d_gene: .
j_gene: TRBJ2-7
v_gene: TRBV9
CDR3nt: TGTGCCAGCAGCGTAGATGGGCGGAGGGAGCAGTACTTC
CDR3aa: CASSVDGRREQYF

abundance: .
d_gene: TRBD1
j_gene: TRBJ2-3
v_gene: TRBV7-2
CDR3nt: TGTGCCAGCAGCCCAAAGGACAGGGTTCTCACAGATACGCAGTATTTT
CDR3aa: CASSPKDRVLTDTQYF

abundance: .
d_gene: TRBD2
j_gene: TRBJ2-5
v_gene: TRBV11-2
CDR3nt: TGTGCCAGCAGCCTGATACTAGCGGGGGGCAAAGAGACCCAGTACTTC
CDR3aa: CASSLILAGGKETQYF

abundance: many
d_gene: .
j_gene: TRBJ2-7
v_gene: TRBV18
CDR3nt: TGTGCCAGCTCACCGACGAGGACCGACGAGCAGTACTTC
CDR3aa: CASSPTRTDEQYF

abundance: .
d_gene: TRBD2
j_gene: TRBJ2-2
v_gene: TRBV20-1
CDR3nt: TGCAGTGCGCGGACTAGCGGGACCGATCCGGTGACCGGGGAGCTGTTTTTT
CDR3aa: CSARTSGTDPVTGELFF

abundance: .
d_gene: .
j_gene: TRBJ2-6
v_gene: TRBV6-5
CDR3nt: TGTGCCAGCACCCGTATCTTGGCTGGGGCCAACGTCCTGACTTTC
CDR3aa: CASTRILAGANVLTF